The 30 T cell receptor beta chains reported below all come from one sample, sequenced in a study of tumor and adjacent non-tumor tissue in lung cancer. RNA was extracted from bulk tissue without any cell sorting. The normal lung tissue was taken more than 3 cm from the tumor edge. The library came from three nested PCR rounds adapted from ARM-PCR protocols. Each CDR3 protein is one row after TCRdb ran MiXCR on the multiplex PCR reads. The table shows 43,000 or so distinct CDR3 sequences, with roughly 60% occurring only once. Material for sequencing was distant non-tumor lung tissue. The receptor source for this set is a man between 50 and 59 years old with non-small cell lung cancer.

This clonotype was seen only a few times. A much larger clone sits a single nucleotide away, making a read error possible. The J gene is TRBJ2-1, the V gene TRBV4-2; D gene ambiguous. The CDR3 runs 17 residues. Germline-derived CDR1 and CDR2 are LGHNA and YNFKEQ. This chain's CDR3 is CASCQDGTIALYNEQFF. CDR3 DNA sequence: TGTGCCAGCTGCCAAGATGGAACTATTGCCCTTTACAATGAGCAGTTCTTC.

Worth noting for this clonotype: Relative to the germline gene, one junction end is altered; a read error may explain this. The chain uses TRBV28 and TRBJ2-3, with TRBD1 identical over 10 bases. This CDR3 region has 15 residues. Germline CDR1 is MDHEN and CDR2 is SYDVKM. The CDR3 region has the DNA TGTGCCAGAAGTTTATATGACAGGGGGCCAGATACGCAGTATTTT. This translates into CARSLYDRGPDTQYF.

As concerns this clonotype: Germline and junction disagree at one end, which may indicate a read error. The CDR3 here is CASSAQEIQYF. The CDR3, as DNA: TGTGCCAGCAGCGCGCAGGAGATCCAGTACTTC. The chain couples TRBV7-9 to TRBJ2-5; no reliable D call. Germline CDR1 and CDR2: SEHNR and FQNEAQ (reference sequence). The CDR3 consists of 11 residues.

On this clonotype itself: A read error may explain this, as a much larger clone is one base away. The chain joins TRBV5-1 to TRBJ1-1; D perhaps matches TRBD1 (5 bases). Looked up from germline, CDR1 is SGHRS and CDR2 is YFSETQ. Trimming removed 0 bases at V and 2 bases at J, with 8 bases between. This CDR3 is 14 amino acids long. CDR3 sequence (DNA): TGCGCCAGCAGCTTGGCCGACAGAAACACTGAAGCTTTCTTT. It yields the protein CASSLADRNTEAFF.

This clonotype appeared many times. For the CDR3, the DNA is TGTGCCAGCAGTTACGACAGAGAGACCCAGTACTTC. Encoded protein: CASSYDRETQYF. The chain has TRBV6-6 and TRBJ2-5; weak D call: TRBD1 (5 bases). From germline, CDR1 is MNHNY and CDR2 SVGAGI (reference sequence). Trimming took 2 bases from V and 4 from J, leaving 5 bases between them. CDR3 size: 12 residues.

By share, this clonotype counts as medium-sized (0.01 to 0.1%). This chain uses TRBV11-2 with TRBJ1-2; maybe TRBD1 (6 bases). Trimming took 6 bases from V and 0 from J, leaving 17 bases between them. From germline, CDR1 is SGHAT and CDR2 FQNNGV. This CDR3 is built from 16 residues. DNA of the CDR3: TGTGCCAGCAGACGAGGGGGTGGGGTATCTAACTATGGCTACACCTTC. Translating it yields CASRRGGGVSNYGYTF.

By share of the sample, this clonotype is large. The V and J genes are TRBV13 and TRBJ2-3; D uncertain. This CDR3 is 13 amino acids long. In germline, CDR1 is PRHDT, CDR2 FYEKMQ (reference sequence). V was pared by 5 bases and J by 2 bases, with 8 bases between. The DNA for the CDR3 is TGTGCCAGCAGCCGCCTCCTCACAGATACGCAGTATTTT. Its protein product is CASSRLLTDTQYF.

As to this clonotype: One end of the junction is discordant with germline, which a read error may explain. The J gene is TRBJ2-1, the V gene TRBV29-1; a weak D match, TRBD2 (5 bases). CDR1 is SQVTM, CDR2 ANQGSEA, per germline. The CDR3 consists of 15 residues. CDR3: CSVELSGSSYSEQFF. The CDR3 region has the DNA TGCAGTGTTGAATTATCGGGGAGCTCCTACAGTGAGCAATTCTTC.

A remark on this clonotype: This may be a read error: a much more frequent sequence differs by one nucleotide. This chain links TRBV20-1 with TRBJ2-3; 13 nucleotides line up with TRBD2. The V gene's germline CDR1 is DFQATT and CDR2 SNEGSKA (reference sequence). The CDR3 spans 15 residues. In DNA form, the CDR3 reads TGCAGTACTAGAGGACTAGCGGGGGGCACAGATACGCAGTATTTT. Its translation is CSTRGLAGGTDTQYF.

As regards this clonotype: A much larger clone differs from this one at a single base, so this may be a read error. The gene calls are TRBV28 and TRBJ2-7; D is ambiguous. The CDR3 sequence is 14 residues long. Trimming cost V 4 bases and J 3 bases, with 13 bases left between them. Germline CDR1 MDHEN, CDR2 SYDVKM. The CDR3 spells CASSYSWKGYEQYF. In nucleotides, the CDR3 is TGTGCCAGCAGTTACTCATGGAAAGGCTACGAGCAGTACTTC.

Regarding this clonotype: No conserved phenylalanine or tryptophan ends this CDR3, so it is likely a read error. The DNA is left out, because the CDR3 cannot be placed on it with certainty; the CDR3 is given as TCRdb lists it. The chain has TRBV20-1 and TRBJ1-1; the tabulated D call, TRBD1, remains unverified against the DNA. The CDR3 totals 16 residues, both ends included. Germline loops: CDR1 DFQATT, CDR2 SNEGSKA (reference sequence). This CDR3 is CSARNQAGVRNTEGFL.

This clonotype has only a few counts. The CDR3 reads CASSPGAGGEAEQFF. For the CDR3, the DNA is TGTGCCAGTAGCCCCGGGGCAGGGGGAGAGGCTGAGCAGTTCTTC. This chain connects TRBV7-9 to TRBJ2-1, with 7 bases identical to TRBD1. V trimming: 9 bases; J trimming: 9 bases; junction bases outside the gene matches: 17. CDR1 is SEHNR, CDR2 FQNEAQ, per germline (reference sequence). CDR3 length: 15 amino acids.

In its sample, this clonotype was seen a few times. The rearrangement uses TRBV7-9 and TRBJ2-5; no reliable D call. The V and J ends lost 5 bases and 1 base respectively, with 14 bases between them. Germline V gene lookup returns CDR1 SEHNR and CDR2 FQNEAQ (reference sequence). This CDR3 comprises 15 residues. CDR3 DNA sequence: TGTGCCAGCAGCCCGACACTTCTAGTCCAAGAGACCCAGTACTTC. This codes for CASSPTLLVQETQYF.

This clonotype showed up many times. The chain links TRBV10-1 to TRBJ2-7; 8 bases agree with TRBD1. The CDR3 loop spans 13 amino acids. Per germline, CDR1 WNHNN and CDR2 SYGVQD (reference sequence). J gave up 5 bases and V 10 bases, and 10 bases lay outside the gene matches. The CDR3 sequence: CAKVGQGGHEQYF. CDR3 DNA: TGCGCCAAGGTTGGACAGGGAGGCCACGAGCAGTACTTC.

This clonotype showed up many times. V usage is TRBV11-2 and J usage is TRBJ2-7; D may be TRBD2 (7 bases). V lost 5 bases and J 4 bases, leaving 18 bases between the germline ends. CDR1 and CDR2 from the germline V gene are SGHAT and FQNNGV. This CDR3 has 15 amino acids. The CDR3, as DNA: TGTGCCAGCAGCCTGGGGGGGGCTCGCCTGTACGAGCAGTACTTC. Its translation: CASSLGGARLYEQYF.

With respect to this clonotype: A much larger clone is a single base away; this may be a read error. Without the conserved terminal phenylalanine or tryptophan, this CDR3 likely stems from a read error. The chain is built from TRBV10-3 and TRBJ2-7; 14 bases map to TRBD2. This CDR3 has 15 amino acids. V gave up 6 bases and J gave up 7 bases; unmatched junction bases: 8. CDR1 is ENHRY and CDR2 is SYGVKD in the germline V gene. The CDR3 sequence is CAIRGTSGSAGEQYL. CDR3 coding DNA: TGTGCCATCAGGGGGACTAGCGGGAGCGCGGGAGAGCAGTACTTA.

Note on this clonotype: A read error is possible here, since a much larger clone lies one base away. CDR3 sequence (DNA): TGCAGTGCTAGACAGAACACCAGGGAGCTGTTTTTT. This sequence encodes CSARQNTRELFF. The chain combines TRBV20-1 with TRBJ2-2; D gene unclear. The CDR3 extends over 12 amino acids. Germline CDR1 reads DFQATT; CDR2 reads SNEGSKA (reference sequence).

This clonotype was recorded once. It may be a read error: a sequence one base away is much more abundant. The chain joins TRBV10-2 to TRBJ2-7; D could derive from TRBD1 or TRBD2 (6 bases each). Germline loops: CDR1 WSHSY, CDR2 SAAADI. This CDR3 spans 14 amino acids. The CDR3 spells CANSEIGGLDEQYF. Here the CDR3 DNA reads TGCGCCAACAGTGAGATTGGGGGGCTCGACGAGCAGTACTTC.

As for this clonotype: An end of the junction does not agree with germline; a read error may underlie this. The J gene is TRBJ2-4, the V gene TRBV29-1, with D possibly TRBD1 on 6 matching bases. The CDR3 sequence is 14 residues long. Germline V gene sequence: CDR1 SQVTM, CDR2 ANQGSEA. The CDR3 region is CGVNAGVGKNIQCF. CDR3 nucleotides: TGCGGCGTCAACGCAGGGGTTGGCAAAAACATTCAGTGCTTC.

The chain recombines TRBV10-2 with TRBJ2-5, with TRBD2 matching 9 bases. Germline-derived CDR1 and CDR2 are WSHSY and SAAADI. The CDR3 is 18 amino acids. V lost 7 bases, J lost 3 bases, and 18 bases stayed unmatched. CDR3 nucleotide sequence: TGCGCCAGCACAGAACGCAATCTGACTAGCGGAAAAAAAGAGACCCAGTACTTC. Residues: CASTERNLTSGKKETQYF.

The gene calls are TRBV7-8 and TRBJ1-5; D is perhaps TRBD1 (5 bases). The CDR3 is 16 amino acids. Germline V gene lookup returns CDR1 SGHVS and CDR2 FQNEAQ. V gave up 1 base and J gave up 4 bases, with 14 bases separating them. The CDR3 DNA reads as TGTGCCAGCAGCTTAGGGGGGAGCTCGTTTAATCAGCCCCAGCATTTT. Amino acids: CASSLGGSSFNQPQHF.

Concerning this clonotype itself: Sequence at one end of the junction differs from germline and may be a read error. CDR3 in amino acids: CANTEQAAQETLYF. In DNA, the CDR3 is TGTGCCAACACCGAGCAGGCAGCCCAAGAGACCCTGTACTTC. The rearrangement joins TRBV11-2 to TRBJ2-5; the D is unclear. The germline V gene has CDR1 SGHAT and CDR2 FQNNGV. The CDR3 totals 14 residues.

In the case of this clonotype: Relative to the germline gene, one junction end is altered; a read error may explain this. The J gene is TRBJ1-1, the V gene TRBV30; the D is unclear. The germline CDR1 and CDR2 sequences are GTSNPN and SVGIG (reference sequence). This CDR3 comprises 13 residues. CDR3 sequence: CAWRFSENTEASF. CDR3 in DNA: TGTGCCTGGAGGTTCTCTGAGAACACTGAAGCTTCCTTT.

The chain has TRBV20-1 and TRBJ2-7; D gene ambiguous. CDR1 and CDR2 from the germline V gene are DFQATT and SNEGSKA (reference sequence). The CDR3 is 15 residues long. Trimming cost V 3 bases and J 0 bases, with 15 bases left between them. CDR3 sequence (DNA): TGCAGTGCTAGTGACGGAGCGAGGTCCTCCTACGAGCAGTACTTC. Translated, it gives CSASDGARSSYEQYF.

Points on this clonotype: The germline gene is not matched at one end of the junction; a read error may be the cause. The chain uses TRBV6-1 and TRBJ2-7; D gene ambiguous. Germline lookup yields CDR1 MNHNS and CDR2 SASEGT. The CDR3 extends over 12 amino acids. The CDR3: CASTPRSYEQHF. CDR3 sequence (DNA): TGTGCCAGCACACCCCGATCCTACGAGCAGCACTTC.

For the CDR3, the DNA is TGTGCCAGCAGCTTGAACCTGGGCAGGTCCTACGGCTACACCTTC. Protein product: CASSLNLGRSYGYTF. This chain uses TRBV5-5 with TRBJ1-2; D is unresolved. Germline loops: CDR1 SGHKS, CDR2 YYEKEE (reference sequence). The CDR3 sequence is 15 residues long. V lost 1 base and J lost 8, with 18 bases in between.

With respect to this clonotype: The missing conserved phenylalanine or tryptophan at the end of this CDR3 makes a read error likely. The chain combines TRBV29-1 with TRBJ2-7, with D perhaps assigned TRBD1 or TRBD2 (5 bases each). Germline lookup yields CDR1 SQVTM and CDR2 ANQGSEA. There are 12 residues in the CDR3. In DNA form, the CDR3 reads TGTAGCGTTGAAGCCCAGGGCTACGAGCAGTACCTC. This sequence encodes CSVEAQGYEQYL.

On this clonotype: Just one base apart from a much larger clone, this may be a read error. V gene TRBV10-2 combines with J gene TRBJ2-1, with D possibly being TRBD2 (6 bases). Germline assignment: CDR1 WSHSY and CDR2 SAAADI. The CDR3 consists of 13 residues. This chain's CDR3 is CASSRGSGVEQSF. The CDR3 bases are TGCGCCAGCAGTCGGGGTAGCGGAGTTGAGCAGTCCTTC.

This rearrangement joins TRBV29-1 to TRBJ2-1; D gene uncertain. This CDR3 is 10 amino acids long. The V and J ends lost 4 bases and 6 bases respectively, with 4 bases between them. Germline lookup yields CDR1 SQVTM and CDR2 ANQGSEA. The CDR3 DNA is TGCAGCGTTGTTGTCAATGAGCAGTTCTTC. Its protein product is CSVVVNEQFF.

The V call is TRBV20-1, the J call TRBJ2-2; tentatively, D is TRBD2 (5 bases). V was trimmed by 2 bases and J by 5 bases, leaving 18 bases between them. The CDR3 extends over 16 amino acids. Germline CDR1 is DFQATT and CDR2 is SNEGSKA (reference sequence). The CDR3 region is CSARNRLKSGTGELFF. The CDR3 DNA follows: TGCAGTGCTAGAAATCGCCTGAAAAGCGGTACCGGGGAGCTGTTTTTT.